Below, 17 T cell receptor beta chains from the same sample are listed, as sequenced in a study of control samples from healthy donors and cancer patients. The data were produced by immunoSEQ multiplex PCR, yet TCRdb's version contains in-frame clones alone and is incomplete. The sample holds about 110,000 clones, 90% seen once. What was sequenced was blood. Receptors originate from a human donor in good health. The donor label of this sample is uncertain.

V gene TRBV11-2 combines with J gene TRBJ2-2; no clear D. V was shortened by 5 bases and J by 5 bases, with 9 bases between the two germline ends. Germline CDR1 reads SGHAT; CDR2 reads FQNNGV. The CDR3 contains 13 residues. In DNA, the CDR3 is TGTGCCAGCAGCGGACCTGGGACCGGGGAGCTGTTTTTT. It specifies CASSGPGTGELFF.

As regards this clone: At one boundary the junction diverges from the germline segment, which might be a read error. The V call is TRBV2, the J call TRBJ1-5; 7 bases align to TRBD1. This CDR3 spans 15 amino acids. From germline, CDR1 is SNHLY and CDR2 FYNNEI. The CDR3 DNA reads TGTGCCAGCAGTCGCGGGACAGAGTTCAATCAGCCCCAGCGTTTT. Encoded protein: CASSRGTEFNQPQRF.

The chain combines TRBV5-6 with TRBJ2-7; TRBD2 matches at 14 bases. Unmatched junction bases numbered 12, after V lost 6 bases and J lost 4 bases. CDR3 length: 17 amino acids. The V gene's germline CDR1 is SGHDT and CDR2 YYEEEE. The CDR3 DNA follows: TGTGCCAGCAACCGAAAGACTAGCGGGGGGGCCGGGTACGAGCAGTACTTC. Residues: CASNRKTSGGAGYEQYF. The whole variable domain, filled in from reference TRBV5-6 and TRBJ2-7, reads DAGVTQSPTHLIKTRGQQVTLRCSPKSGHDTVSWYQQALGQGPQFIFQYYEEEERQRGNFPDRFSGHQFPNYSSELNVNALLLGDSALYLCASNRKTSGGAGYEQYFGPGTRLTVT.

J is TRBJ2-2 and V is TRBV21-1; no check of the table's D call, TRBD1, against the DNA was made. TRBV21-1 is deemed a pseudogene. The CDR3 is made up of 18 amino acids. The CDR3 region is CASSSHPKDRGFTGELFF. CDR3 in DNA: TGTGCCAGCAGCTCCCACCCGAAGGACAGGGGTTTTACCGGGGAGCTGTTTTTT.

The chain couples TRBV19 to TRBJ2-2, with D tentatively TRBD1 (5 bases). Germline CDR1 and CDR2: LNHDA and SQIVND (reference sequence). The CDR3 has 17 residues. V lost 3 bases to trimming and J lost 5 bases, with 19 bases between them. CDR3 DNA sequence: TGTGCCAGTAGTATTGTGTACGGCAGGGTAAGAACCGGGGAGCTGTTTTTT. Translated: CASSIVYGRVRTGELFF.

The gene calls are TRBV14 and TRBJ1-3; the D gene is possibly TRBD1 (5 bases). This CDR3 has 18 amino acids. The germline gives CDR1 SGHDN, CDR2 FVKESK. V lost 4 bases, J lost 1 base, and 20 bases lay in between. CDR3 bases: TGTGCCAGCAGCCGGATACTGTCTCGGGGGTCGTCTGGAAACACCATATATTTT. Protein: CASSRILSRGSSGNTIYF.

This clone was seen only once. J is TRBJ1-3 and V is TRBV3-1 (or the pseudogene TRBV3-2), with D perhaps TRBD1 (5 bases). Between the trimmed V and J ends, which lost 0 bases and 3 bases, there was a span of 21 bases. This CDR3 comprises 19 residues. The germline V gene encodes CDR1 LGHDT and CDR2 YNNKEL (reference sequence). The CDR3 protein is CASSQDPFRGRGYGNTIYF. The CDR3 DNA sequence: TGTGCCAGCAGCCAAGATCCATTTCGAGGAAGGGGATATGGAAACACCATATATTTT.

The CDR3 DNA follows: TGTGCCAGCAGCCAAGAGATACGGTTCAATGAGCAGTTCTTC. Its protein is CASSQEIRFNEQFF. The J gene is TRBJ2-1, the V gene TRBV4-2; D ambiguous. Germline-derived CDR1 and CDR2 are LGHNA and YNFKEQ. V lost 0 bases and J lost 6, with 9 bases in between. The CDR3 has 14 residues.

The CDR3 is CASSSYSTYEQYF. CDR3 nucleotides: TGTGCCAGCAGTTCTTACAGTACCTACGAGCAGTACTTC. The chain recombines TRBV27 with TRBJ2-7; D not certain. Germline loops: CDR1 MNHEY, CDR2 SMNVEV (reference sequence). CDR3 length: 13 amino acids. The V and J ends lost 4 bases and 2 bases respectively, with 9 bases between them.

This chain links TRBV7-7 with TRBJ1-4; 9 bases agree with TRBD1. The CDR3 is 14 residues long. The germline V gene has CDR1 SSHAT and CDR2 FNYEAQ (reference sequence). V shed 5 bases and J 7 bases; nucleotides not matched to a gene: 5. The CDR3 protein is CASSLGTGTEKLFF. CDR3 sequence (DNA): TGTGCCAGCAGCCTCGGGACAGGGACTGAAAAACTGTTTTTT.

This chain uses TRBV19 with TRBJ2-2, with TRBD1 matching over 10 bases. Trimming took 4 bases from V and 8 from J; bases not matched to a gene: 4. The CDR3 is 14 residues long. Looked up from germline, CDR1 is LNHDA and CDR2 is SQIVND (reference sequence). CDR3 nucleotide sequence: TGTGCCAGTAGTAGGGACAGGGGTGATGGGGAGCTGTTTTTT. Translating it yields CASSRDRGDGELFF.

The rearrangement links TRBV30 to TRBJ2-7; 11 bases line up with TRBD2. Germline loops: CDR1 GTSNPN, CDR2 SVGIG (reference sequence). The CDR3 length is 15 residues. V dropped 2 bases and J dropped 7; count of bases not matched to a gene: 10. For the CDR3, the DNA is TGTGCCTGGAGTTCTATAGCGGGGGGGCCGGAAGAGCAGTACTTC. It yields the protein CAWSSIAGGPEEQYF.

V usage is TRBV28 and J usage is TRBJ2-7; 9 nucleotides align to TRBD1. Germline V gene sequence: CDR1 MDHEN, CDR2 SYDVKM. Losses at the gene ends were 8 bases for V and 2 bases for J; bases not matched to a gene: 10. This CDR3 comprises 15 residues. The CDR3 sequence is CASWGLGTGTYEQYF. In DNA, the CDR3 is TGTGCCAGCTGGGGTTTAGGGACAGGGACCTACGAGCAGTACTTC.

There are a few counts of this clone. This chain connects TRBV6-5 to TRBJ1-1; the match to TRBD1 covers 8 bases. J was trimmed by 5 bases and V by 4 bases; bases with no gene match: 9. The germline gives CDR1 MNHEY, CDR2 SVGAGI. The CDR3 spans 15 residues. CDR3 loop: CASSSGQGGMTEAFF. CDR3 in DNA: TGTGCCAGCAGTTCCGGACAGGGTGGAATGACTGAAGCTTTCTTT.

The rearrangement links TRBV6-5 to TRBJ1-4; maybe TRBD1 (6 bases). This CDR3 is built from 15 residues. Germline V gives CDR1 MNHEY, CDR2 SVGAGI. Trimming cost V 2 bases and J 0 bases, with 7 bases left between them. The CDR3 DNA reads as TGTGCCAGCAGTTACAGGACAGCAACTAATGAAAAACTGTTTTTT. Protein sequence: CASSYRTATNEKLFF.

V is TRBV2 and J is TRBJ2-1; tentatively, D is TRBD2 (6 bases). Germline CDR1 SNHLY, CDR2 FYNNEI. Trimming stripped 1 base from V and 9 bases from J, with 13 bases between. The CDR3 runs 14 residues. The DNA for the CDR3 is TGTGCCAGCAGTGAAGGGACTCCAGCGGGTGAGCAGTTCTTC. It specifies CASSEGTPAGEQFF.

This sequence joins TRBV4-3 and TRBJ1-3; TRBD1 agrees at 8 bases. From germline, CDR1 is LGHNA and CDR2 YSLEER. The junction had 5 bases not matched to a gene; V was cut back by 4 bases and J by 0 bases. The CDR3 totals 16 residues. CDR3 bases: TGCGCCAGCAGCCTTTGGACAGGGCGCTCTGGAAACACCATATATTTT. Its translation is CASSLWTGRSGNTIYF.